What follows are 10 T cell receptor beta chains derived from one specimen sequenced in a study of PD-1 blockade in classical Hodgkin lymphoma. Repertoires were generated with immunoSEQ multiplex PCR, while TCRdb's copy carries only in-frame clones and drops some. Counted here are just over 60,000 clones, approximately 89% occurring once; the ten biggest clones make up roughly an eighth. Every patient was affected by relapse after autologous stem cell transplantation, while exposure to brentuximab vedotin was not uniform. Sequencing was performed on peripheral blood mononuclear cells (PBMCs), taken at baseline. The source is a human donor with classical Hodgkin lymphoma.

The V and J genes are TRBV9 and TRBJ1-2; D possibly corresponds to TRBD1 (5 bases). The V gene lost 0 bases and the J gene lost 6 bases, with 6 bases spanning the gap. Germline V CDR1 and CDR2: SGDLS, YYNGEE. CDR3 size: 12 residues. DNA of the CDR3: TGTGCCAGCAGCGTAGTCAGGGATGGCTACACCTTC. This encodes CASSVVRDGYTF.

This sequence joins TRBV4-3 and TRBJ2-7; TRBD1 matches at 7 bases. V lost 1 base to trimming and J lost 5 bases; unmatched junction nucleotides: 11. The germline V gene encodes CDR1 LGHNA and CDR2 YSLEER. The CDR3 sequence is 16 residues long. The CDR3 region has the DNA TGCGCCAGCAGCCAAGGAAGCAACAGGGGAGTCCACGAGCAGTACTTC. It encodes CASSQGSNRGVHEQYF.

This chain uses TRBV7-2 with TRBJ2-3; the match to TRBD2 covers 7 bases. CDR3 length equals 15 residues. Germline CDR1 SGHTA, CDR2 FQGNSA. V shed 4 bases, J shed 0 bases, and the junction held 4 bases outside the gene matches. Here the CDR3 DNA reads TGTGCCAGCAGCTCGCGGGGGTATAGCACAGATACGCAGTATTTT. It encodes CASSSRGYSTDTQYF.

This clone was found once. The genes are TRBV5-1 and TRBJ2-7; D call uncertain. V gave up 3 bases and J gave up 1 base, with 11 bases separating them. This CDR3 is 14 amino acids long. Germline CDR1 SGHRS, CDR2 YFSETQ. The CDR3 DNA reads as TGCGCCAGCAGCTCCCTGGACGGATCCTACGAGCAGTACTTC. As protein: CASSSLDGSYEQYF.

CDR3 region: CASSFDHPQNEQFF. The CDR3 DNA follows: TGTGCCAGCAGTTTCGACCACCCCCAAAATGAGCAGTTCTTC. V usage is TRBV28 and J usage is TRBJ2-1; no definite D call. The CDR3 length is 14 residues. V was shortened by 3 bases and J by 7 bases, with 13 bases between the two germline ends. The germline V gene encodes CDR1 MDHEN and CDR2 SYDVKM.

The chain carries TRBV27 and TRBJ2-1, with 8 bases aligning to TRBD2. This CDR3 is 16 amino acids long. Germline assignment: CDR1 MNHEY and CDR2 SMNVEV (reference sequence). J lost 0 bases, V lost 0 bases, and 1 base had no gene match. The CDR3 spells CASSLSSGASYNEQFF. CDR3 nucleotide sequence: TGTGCCAGCAGTTTATCTAGCGGGGCCTCCTACAATGAGCAGTTCTTC.

This chain uses TRBV6-1 with TRBJ2-3; 12 bases fit TRBD2. Germline CDR1 reads MNHNS; CDR2 reads SASEGT. Losses at the gene ends were 6 bases for V and 4 bases for J; bases not matched to a gene: 5. CDR3 length: 15 amino acids. The CDR3 DNA is TGTGCCAGCAGCGCGACTAGCGGGGGAGCAGATACGCAGTATTTT. Translation gives CASSATSGGADTQYF.

This clone was seen once. The rearrangement links TRBV7-2 to TRBJ2-7; 13 nucleotides line up with TRBD2. The J segment lost 1 base and the V segment lost 5 bases, leaving 5 bases of the junction unmatched. This CDR3 contains 16 residues. Germline lookup yields CDR1 SGHTA and CDR2 FQGNSA. The CDR3 loop reads CASSPRTSGGSYEQYF. The CDR3 nucleotides are TGTGCCAGCAGCCCTCGGACTAGCGGGGGATCCTACGAGCAGTACTTC. Combining the CDR3 with reference TRBV7-2 and TRBJ2-7 gives the whole variable domain GAGVSQSPSNKVTEKGKDVELRCDPISGHTALYWYRQSLGQGLEFLIYFQGNSAPDKSGLPSDRFSAERTGGSVSTLTIQRTQQEDSAVYLCASSPRTSGGSYEQYFGPGTRLTVT.

The rearrangement links TRBV19 to TRBJ1-5; perhaps TRBD1 as D (5 bases). The CDR3 sequence is 15 residues long. Per the germline V gene, CDR1 is LNHDA and CDR2 is SQIVND (reference sequence). Trimming stripped 5 bases from V and 0 bases from J, with 11 bases between. The CDR3 DNA reads TGTGCCAGTAGTGGGGCAGCCTATAGCAATCAGCCCCAGCATTTT. This sequence encodes CASSGAAYSNQPQHF.

The chain has TRBV7-9 and TRBJ2-1; 7 bases are a match to TRBD2. The junction had 4 bases not matched to a gene; V was cut back by 1 base and J by 4 bases. Germline V gene sequence: CDR1 SEHNR, CDR2 FQNEAQ (reference sequence). The CDR3 length is 15 residues. For the CDR3, the DNA is TGTGCCAGCAGCTTAGAAGCGGGGTTTTACAATGAGCAGTTCTTC. Translation: CASSLEAGFYNEQFF.